Below, 20 T cell receptor beta chains from the same sample are listed, as sequenced in a study of post-analysis software for immune sequencing data. The study, taken as a whole, reports: Patients had higher frequencies than controls of roughly 5 TRBV segments, including TRBV5-6, TRBV5-1 and TRBV20-1.

Sequencing libraries made from TCR beta cDNA carried unique molecular identifiers. TCRdb re-analysed the PCR reads in MiXCR, keeping a single row per CDR3 protein. The sample yields approximately 400,000 distinct CDR3 sequences, roughly 30% seen once. These receptors lack a known antigen. Sequences were obtained from blood. These receptors all stem from a girl under 18 with multiple sclerosis.

Only a few counts were recorded for this clonotype. This chain links TRBV5-8 with TRBJ1-5; D is ambiguous. Germline CDR1 reads SGHTS; CDR2 reads YDEGEE. This CDR3 has 13 residues. Trimming took 4 bases from V and 9 from J, leaving 14 bases between them. CDR3 sequence reads: CASSLNHKGPQHF. The CDR3 DNA sequence: TGTGCCAGCAGCCTAAACCATAAGGGGCCCCAGCATTTT.

This clonotype came up a few times. The chain links TRBV20-1 to TRBJ2-7; D is uncertain. V shed 1 base and J shed 0 bases, with 13 bases lying between them. Germline V CDR1 and CDR2: DFQATT, SNEGSKA (reference sequence). The CDR3 is 15 residues long. CDR3 DNA sequence: TGCAGTGCTAGAGTTTGGGATTCCAGCTCCTACGAGCAGTACTTC. The encoded protein is CSARVWDSSSYEQYF.

CDR3 sequence (DNA): TGTGCCAGCAGCTTAATCACAAACAGGGGGGGCTTGAATGAGCAGTTCTTC. Its protein product is CASSLITNRGGLNEQFF. The chain couples TRBV11-2 to TRBJ2-1, with D possibly TRBD1 on 8 matching bases. Germline values: CDR1 SGHAT, CDR2 FQNNGV. This CDR3 spans 17 amino acids. V was clipped by 2 bases and J by 7 bases, with 21 bases between them.

This clonotype turned up a few times. The V gene is TRBV9, the J gene TRBJ1-2, with 7 bases identical to TRBD1. With V trimmed by 3 bases and J by 6 bases, 2 bases remained unmatched. Looked up from germline, CDR1 is SGDLS and CDR2 is YYNGEE. CDR3 length: 12 residues. The CDR3 sequence is CASSGTGHGYTF. The CDR3 nucleotides read TGTGCCAGCAGCGGGACAGGCCATGGCTACACCTTC.

The sample holds a few counts of this clonotype. One base away lies a much larger clone, so this may be a sequencing read error. V is TRBV3-1 and J is TRBJ2-5; D unresolved. TRBJ2-7 explains the end of the DNA better; the J call may be wrong. Germline V lookup: CDR1 LGHDT, CDR2 YNNKEL (reference sequence). The CDR3 has 11 residues. CDR3 residues: CASSQVYEQYF. CDR3 DNA sequence: TGTGCCAGCAGCCAAGTCTACGAGCAGTACTTC.

This clonotype showed up just a few times. V usage is TRBV4-2 and J usage is TRBJ2-2; no firm D call. CDR1 and CDR2 (germline): LGHNA, YNFKEQ. Trimming pared 5 bases from V and 0 bases from J, leaving 4 bases between. The CDR3 loop spans 13 amino acids. The CDR3 sequence: CASSYANTGELFF. CDR3 coding DNA: TGTGCCAGCAGCTACGCGAACACCGGGGAGCTGTTTTTT.

This clonotype has a count of ten or more. V gene TRBV28 combines with J gene TRBJ2-7; the D gene is possibly TRBD1 (6 bases). Germline CDR1 reads MDHEN; CDR2 reads SYDVKM. Trimming stripped 6 bases from V and 3 bases from J, with 9 bases between. This CDR3 is 12 amino acids long. The chain's CDR3 is CASSFRGYEQYF. For the CDR3, the DNA is TGTGCCAGCAGCTTCAGGGGCTACGAGCAGTACTTC. Complete variable domain (other parts from reference TRBV28 and TRBJ2-7): DVKVTQSSRYLVKRTGEKVFLECVQDMDHENMFWYRQDPGLGLRLIYFSYDVKMKEKGDIPEGYSVSREKKERFSLILESASTNQTSMYLCASSFRGYEQYFGPGTRLTVT.

This clonotype has ten or more counts. The chain joins TRBV28 to TRBJ2-7, with D perhaps TRBD2 (5 bases). The CDR3 covers 13 residues. CDR1 is MDHEN and CDR2 is SYDVKM in the germline V gene. Trimming stripped 6 bases from V and 3 bases from J, with 12 bases between. CDR3 loop: CASSHGIDYEQYF. Written as DNA, the CDR3 is TGTGCCAGCAGCCACGGGATCGACTACGAGCAGTACTTC.

V and J are TRBV5-4 and TRBJ2-4; possibly TRBD1 or TRBD2 for D (5 bases each). Trimming pared 0 bases from V and 5 bases from J, leaving 9 bases between. The CDR3 is 14 residues long. Germline V lookup: CDR1 SGHNT, CDR2 YYREEE (reference sequence). The CDR3 DNA reads TGTGCCAGCAGCTTGGGGGGACGGGAAAACATTCAGTACTTC. It encodes CASSLGGRENIQYF.

V is TRBV6-5 and J is TRBJ2-1, with D tentatively TRBD2 (7 bases). Per the germline V gene, CDR1 is MNHEY and CDR2 is SVGAGI. The CDR3 covers 15 residues. V shed 8 bases and J shed 5 bases, with 19 bases lying between them. CDR3: CASAPPRGANNEQFF. CDR3 nucleotides: TGTGCCAGCGCCCCTCCCCGGGGGGCAAACAATGAGCAGTTCTTC.

A remark on this clonotype: This may arise from a read error, as a much more abundant clone is one base away. The chain combines TRBV5-1 with TRBJ2-1, with D possibly TRBD1 on 7 matching bases. The CDR3 has 16 residues. The V and J ends lost 1 base and 10 bases respectively, with 21 bases between them. The germline CDR1 and CDR2 sequences are SGHRS and YFSETQ. CDR3 in DNA: TGCGCCAGCAGCTTGACAGGGGAGGTTTCTGACTACGAGCAGTTCTTC. Residues: CASSLTGEVSDYEQFF.

This clonotype was counted a few times. This chain joins TRBV19 and TRBJ2-1; D perhaps matches TRBD2 (6 bases). This CDR3 contains 12 residues. CDR1 is LNHDA, CDR2 SQIVND, per germline (reference sequence). V gave up 4 bases and J gave up 8 bases, with 9 bases separating them. CDR3 loop: CASSTPSDEQFF. The DNA for the CDR3 is TGTGCCAGTAGTACCCCTAGCGATGAGCAGTTCTTC.

CDR3: CSARISGLTDTQYF. In DNA, the CDR3 is TGCAGTGCTAGGATTAGCGGACTCACAGATACGCAGTATTTT. V is TRBV20-1 and J is TRBJ2-3; tentatively, D is TRBD2 (6 bases). CDR1 DFQATT and CDR2 SNEGSKA come from the germline V gene (reference sequence). The length of the CDR3 is 14 residues. V was pared by 3 bases and J by 2 bases, with 12 bases between.

This clonotype was counted between two and nine times. V usage is TRBV5-1 and J usage is TRBJ1-2; D perhaps matches TRBD1 (6 bases). Per germline, CDR1 SGHRS and CDR2 YFSETQ. V was pared by 4 bases and J by 7 bases, with 14 bases between. This CDR3 is 13 amino acids long. The CDR3 coding sequence is TGCGCCAGCAGCATACAGGGAGACTCTGGCTACACCTTC. Translated: CASSIQGDSGYTF.

This clonotype was seen many times. The chain couples TRBV29-1 to TRBJ1-2, with D possibly being TRBD1 (5 bases). Trimming shortened V by 2 bases and J by 2 bases, and 9 bases separated the two germline ends. CDR1 SQVTM and CDR2 ANQGSEA come from the germline V gene. This CDR3 contains 13 residues. This CDR3 is CSVERQGNYGYTF. CDR3 sequence (DNA): TGCAGCGTTGAACGGCAGGGAAACTATGGCTACACCTTC. Drawing the rest from reference TRBV29-1 and TRBJ1-2, the complete variable domain is SAVISQKPSRDICQRGTSLTIQCQVDSQVTMMFWYRQQPGQSLTLIATANQGSEATYESGFVIDKFPISRPNLTFSTLTVSNMSPEDSSIYLCSVERQGNYGYTFGSGTRLTVV.

The chain has TRBV29-1 and TRBJ1-2; tentative D call: TRBD1 (5 bases). The V end lost 5 bases, the J end lost 4 bases, and 8 bases lay between the germline ends. Germline assignment: CDR1 SQVTM and CDR2 ANQGSEA. CDR3 length equals 11 residues. The CDR3 reads CSVMGGYGYTF. The CDR3 DNA reads as TGCAGCGTTATGGGGGGCTATGGCTACACCTTC.

This chain connects TRBV6-5 to TRBJ2-4, with 8 bases that match TRBD1. The J call is uncertain, as TRBJ2-7 better fits the DNA end. There are 16 residues in the CDR3. Germline V CDR1 and CDR2: MNHEY, SVGAGI. DNA of the CDR3: TGTGCCAGCAGTTACGGACCGGGACAGGTCTCCTACGAGCAGTACTTC. Translated, it gives CASSYGPGQVSYEQYF.

The chain uses TRBV5-1 and TRBJ2-7; possibly TRBD1 for D (6 bases). CDR3 length: 15 residues. Germline V lookup: CDR1 SGHRS, CDR2 YFSETQ. The V gene lost 0 bases and the J gene lost 1 base, with 11 bases spanning the gap. As DNA, the CDR3 is TGCGCCAGCAGCTTGGAACAGGGTGGTTCCTACGAGCAGTACTTC. Its translation is CASSLEQGGSYEQYF.

This chain uses TRBV7-6 with TRBJ1-2; D is perhaps TRBD1 (6 bases). The germline V and J ends were trimmed by 4 bases and 2 bases, with 14 bases remaining between them. The CDR3 sequence is 15 residues long. Germline CDR1 and CDR2: SGHVS and FNYEAQ. Here the CDR3 reads CASSSGLQGNYGYTF. CDR3 bases: TGTGCCAGCAGCTCAGGTCTACAGGGAAACTATGGCTACACCTTC.

CDR3 sequence reads: CASSEQTYEQYF. CDR3 DNA: TGTGCCAGCAGTGAACAGACCTACGAGCAGTACTTC. The rearrangement joins TRBV25-1 to TRBJ2-4, with unresolved D. The J call is uncertain, as TRBJ2-7 better fits the DNA end. CDR3 length: 12 amino acids. Germline lookup yields CDR1 MGHDK and CDR2 SYGVNS.